This T cell receptor beta chain was observed in a study of blood T cells in healthy people across ages. Study-level findings and limits: Long-lived donors had more naive CD4+ cells and higher diversity than aged donors.

This CDR3 comprises 14 residues. V dropped 7 bases and J dropped 4; count of bases not matched to a gene: 9. As for this clonotype: Its specificity is not known. A read error may be the cause here, since a much bigger clone is one base away.

The authors ran a second PCR of roughly 6 to 12 cycles using a sample-barcoded 5' primer and a J-beta primer mix. Every cDNA molecule bore a tag from a template-switch adaptor containing 12 random nucleotides. TCRdb ran MiXCR on the 5' RACE reads and lists one entry per CDR3 protein. The sample consists of 700,000 to 900,000 distinct CDR3 sequences, around a quarter of them appearing once. In addition, the sample was reused for a study of T cells of mothers and their children.

The sequence was obtained from a boy aged 10-17 years in good health. The sample consisted of blood. The chain combines TRBV12-3 or TRBV12-4 with TRBJ2-5; 7 nucleotides align to TRBD2. CDR3 sequence: CASTPVTSIETQYF. The CDR3 DNA sequence: TGTGCCAGCACCCCGGTGACTAGCATAGAGACCCAGTACTTC.